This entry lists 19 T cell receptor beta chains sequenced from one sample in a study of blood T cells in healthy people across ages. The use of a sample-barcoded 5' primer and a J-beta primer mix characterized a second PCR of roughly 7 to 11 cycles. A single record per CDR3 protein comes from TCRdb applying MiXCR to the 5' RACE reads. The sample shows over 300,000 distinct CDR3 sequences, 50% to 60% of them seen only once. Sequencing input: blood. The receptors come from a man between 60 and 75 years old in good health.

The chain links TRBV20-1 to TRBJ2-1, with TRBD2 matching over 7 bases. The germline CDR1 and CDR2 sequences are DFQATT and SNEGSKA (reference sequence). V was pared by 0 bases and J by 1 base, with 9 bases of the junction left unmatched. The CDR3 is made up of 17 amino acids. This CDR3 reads CSARDGAAGVSYNEQFF. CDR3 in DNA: TGCAGTGCTAGAGATGGAGCGGCGGGGGTGTCCTACAATGAGCAGTTCTTC.

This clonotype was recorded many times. CDR3 amino acids: CSASKLAIGTGQQETQYF. In DNA form, the CDR3 reads TGCAGTGCTAGTAAATTGGCTATCGGGACAGGGCAACAAGAGACCCAGTACTTC. This chain joins TRBV20-1 and TRBJ2-5; 9 bases line up with TRBD1. Germline V gene lookup returns CDR1 DFQATT and CDR2 SNEGSKA (reference sequence). With V trimmed by 3 bases and J by 2 bases, 16 bases remained unmatched. The CDR3 loop spans 18 amino acids.

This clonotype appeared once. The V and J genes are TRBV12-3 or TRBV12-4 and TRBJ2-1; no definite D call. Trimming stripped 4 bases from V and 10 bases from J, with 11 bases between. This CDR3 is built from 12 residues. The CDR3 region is CASSSTTNEQFF. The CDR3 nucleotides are TGTGCCAGCAGTTCCACTACAAACGAGCAGTTCTTC.

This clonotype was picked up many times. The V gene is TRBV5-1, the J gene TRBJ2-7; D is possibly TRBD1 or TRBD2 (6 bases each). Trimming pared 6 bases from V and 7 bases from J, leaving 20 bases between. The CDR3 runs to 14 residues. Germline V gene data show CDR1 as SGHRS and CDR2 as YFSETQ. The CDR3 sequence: CASTSGGGRGEQYF. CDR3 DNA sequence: TGCGCCAGCACCTCAGGAGGGGGACGAGGGGAGCAGTACTTC.

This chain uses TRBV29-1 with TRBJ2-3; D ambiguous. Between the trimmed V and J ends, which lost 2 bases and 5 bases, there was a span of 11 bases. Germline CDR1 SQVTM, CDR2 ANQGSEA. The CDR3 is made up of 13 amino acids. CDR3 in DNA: TGCAGCGTTGAATCCCCCCCCGTAGATACGCAGTATTTT. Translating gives CSVESPPVDTQYF.

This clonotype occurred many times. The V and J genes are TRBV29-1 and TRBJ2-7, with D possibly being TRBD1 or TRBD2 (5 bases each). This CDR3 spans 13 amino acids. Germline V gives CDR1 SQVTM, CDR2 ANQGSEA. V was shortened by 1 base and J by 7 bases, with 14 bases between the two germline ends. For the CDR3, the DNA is TGCAGCGTTGAAGTTGGGGGTCTGGGAGAGCAGTACTTC. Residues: CSVEVGGLGEQYF.

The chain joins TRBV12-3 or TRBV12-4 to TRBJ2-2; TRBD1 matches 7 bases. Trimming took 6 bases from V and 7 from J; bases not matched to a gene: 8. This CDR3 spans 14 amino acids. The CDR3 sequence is CASSLEGAFGELFF. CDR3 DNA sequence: TGTGCCAGCAGCCTCGAGGGGGCTTTCGGGGAGCTGTTTTTT.

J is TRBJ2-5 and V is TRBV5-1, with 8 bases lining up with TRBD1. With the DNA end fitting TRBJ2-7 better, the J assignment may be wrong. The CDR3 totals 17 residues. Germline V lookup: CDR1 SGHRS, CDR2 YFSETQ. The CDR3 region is CASSLGGPGQDRREQYF. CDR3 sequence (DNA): TGCGCCAGCAGCCTTGGAGGCCCGGGACAGGATCGACGCGAGCAGTACTTC.

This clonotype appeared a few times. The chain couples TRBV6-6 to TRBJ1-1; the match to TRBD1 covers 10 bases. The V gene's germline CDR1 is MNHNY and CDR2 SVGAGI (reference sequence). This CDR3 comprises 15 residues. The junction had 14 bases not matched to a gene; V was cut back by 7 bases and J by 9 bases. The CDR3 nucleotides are TGTGCCAGCACTCAACCCGGACAGGGGGTGGGTAAAGCTTTCTTT. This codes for CASTQPGQGVGKAFF.

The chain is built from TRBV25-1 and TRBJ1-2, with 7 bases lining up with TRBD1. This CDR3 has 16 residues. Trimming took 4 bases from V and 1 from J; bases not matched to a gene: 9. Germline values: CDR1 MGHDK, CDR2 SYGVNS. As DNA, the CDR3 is TGTGCCAGCAGTGTTCGGACAGGCATTGTTAACTATGGCTACACCTTC. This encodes CASSVRTGIVNYGYTF.

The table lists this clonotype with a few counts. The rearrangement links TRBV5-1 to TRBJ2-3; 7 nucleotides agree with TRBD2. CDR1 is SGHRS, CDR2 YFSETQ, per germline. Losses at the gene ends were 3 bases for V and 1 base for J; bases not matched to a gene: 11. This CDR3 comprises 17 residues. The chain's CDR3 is CASSSLRGGGRTDTQYF. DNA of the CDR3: TGCGCCAGCAGCTCTCTACGGGGCGGGGGACGCACAGATACGCAGTATTTT.

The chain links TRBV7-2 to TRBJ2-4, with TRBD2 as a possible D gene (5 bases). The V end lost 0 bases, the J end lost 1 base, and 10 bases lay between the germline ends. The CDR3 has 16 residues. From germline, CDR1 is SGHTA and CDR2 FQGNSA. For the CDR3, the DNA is TGTGCCAGCAGCTTAGCCCCTACGGGGGCCAAAAACATTCAGTACTTC. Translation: CASSLAPTGAKNIQYF.

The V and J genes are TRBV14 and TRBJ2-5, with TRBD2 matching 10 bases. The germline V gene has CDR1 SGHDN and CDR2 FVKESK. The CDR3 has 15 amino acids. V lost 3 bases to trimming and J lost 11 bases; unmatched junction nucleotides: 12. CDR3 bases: TGTGCCAGCAGCCAGAGCGGGGGGGCCGCTAATGAGCAGTACTTC. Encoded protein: CASSQSGGAANEQYF.

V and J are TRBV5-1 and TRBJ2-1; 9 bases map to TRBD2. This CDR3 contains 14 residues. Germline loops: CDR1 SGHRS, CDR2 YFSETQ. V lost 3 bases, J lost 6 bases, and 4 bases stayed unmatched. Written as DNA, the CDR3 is TGCGCCAGCAGCTCCCAAGCGGGAGGCAATGAGCAGTTCTTC. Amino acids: CASSSQAGGNEQFF.

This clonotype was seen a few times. CDR3 sequence reads: CASSESTSGDYEQYF. The CDR3 bases are TGTGCCAGCAGCGAATCGACTAGCGGAGACTACGAGCAGTACTTC. The V and J genes are TRBV4-2 and TRBJ2-7; 9 nucleotides align to TRBD2. This CDR3 comprises 15 residues. V shed 5 bases, J shed 3 bases, and the junction held 8 bases outside the gene matches. Looked up from germline, CDR1 is LGHNA and CDR2 is YNFKEQ.

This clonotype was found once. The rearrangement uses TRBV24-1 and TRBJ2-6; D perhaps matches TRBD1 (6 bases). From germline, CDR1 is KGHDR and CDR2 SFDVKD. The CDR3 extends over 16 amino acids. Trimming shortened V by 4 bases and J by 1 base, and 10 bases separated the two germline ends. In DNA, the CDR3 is TGTGCCACCAGTGACTCAGGGGAGTCTGGGGCCAACGTCCTGACTTTC. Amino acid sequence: CATSDSGESGANVLTF.

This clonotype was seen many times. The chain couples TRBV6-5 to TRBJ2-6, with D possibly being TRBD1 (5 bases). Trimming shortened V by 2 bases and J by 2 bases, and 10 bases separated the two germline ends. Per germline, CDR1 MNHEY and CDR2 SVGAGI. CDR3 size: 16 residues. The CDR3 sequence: CASSYGAGTGANVLTF. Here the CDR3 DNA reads TGTGCCAGCAGTTACGGGGCAGGGACTGGGGCCAACGTCCTGACTTTC.

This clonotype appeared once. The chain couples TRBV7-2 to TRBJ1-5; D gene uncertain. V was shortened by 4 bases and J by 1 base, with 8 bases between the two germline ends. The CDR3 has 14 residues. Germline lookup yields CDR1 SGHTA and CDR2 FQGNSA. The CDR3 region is CASSSRLSNQPQHF. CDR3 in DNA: TGTGCCAGCAGCTCGAGACTCAGCAATCAGCCCCAGCATTTT. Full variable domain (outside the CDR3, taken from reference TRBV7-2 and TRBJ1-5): GAGVSQSPSNKVTEKGKDVELRCDPISGHTALYWYRQSLGQGLEFLIYFQGNSAPDKSGLPSDRFSAERTGGSVSTLTIQRTQQEDSAVYLCASSSRLSNQPQHFGDGTRLSIL.

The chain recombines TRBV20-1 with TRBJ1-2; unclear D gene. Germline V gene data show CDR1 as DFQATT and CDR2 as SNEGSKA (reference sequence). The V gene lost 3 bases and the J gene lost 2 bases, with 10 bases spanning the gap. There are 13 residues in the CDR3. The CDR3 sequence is CSARPPENYGYTF. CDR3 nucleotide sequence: TGCAGTGCTAGGCCCCCAGAGAACTATGGCTACACCTTC.